A single sample is the source of the 21 T cell receptor beta chains below, sequenced in a study of CD8+ T cells in alopecia areata. Reverse transcription of extracted RNA yielded cDNA, which provided the sequencing template. Libraries were prepared by immunoSEQ multiplex PCR; TCRdb keeps only in-frame clonotypes and omits some of them. The sample includes roughly 200,000 clones, over 55% of them seen just once. The material sequenced was CD4+ T cells sorted from blood, taken at week 0. These receptors were collected from a human donor with alopecia areata.

This chain uses TRBV30 with TRBJ2-7, with 7 bases that match TRBD1. The length of the CDR3 is 14 residues. CDR1 is GTSNPN and CDR2 is SVGIG in the germline V gene (reference sequence). V was clipped by 3 bases and J by 2 bases; unmatched bases: 7. The CDR3 region has the DNA TGTGCCTGGAGCGCTAGACAGGGAGCCTACGAGCAGTACTTC. Its protein product is CAWSARQGAYEQYF. Based on the CDR3 plus reference TRBV30 and TRBJ2-7, the full variable domain is SQTIHQWPATLVQPVGSPLSLECTVEGTSNPNLYWYRQAAGRGLQLLFYSVGIGQISSEVPQNLSASRPQDRQFILSSKKLLLSDSGFYLCAWSARQGAYEQYFGPGTRLTVT.

V gene TRBV5-6 combines with J gene TRBJ2-7; D not certain. The CDR3 is made up of 15 amino acids. Germline V CDR1 and CDR2: SGHDT, YYEEEE. The V end was cut by 0 bases, the J end by 3 bases, with 13 bases between. CDR3 coding DNA: TGTGCCAGCAGCTTGGGAGTTAATACGGGCTACGAGCAGTACTTC. This encodes CASSLGVNTGYEQYF.

The CDR3 loop reads CASSLRQGFTDTQYF. DNA for the CDR3: TGTGCCAGCAGCTTACGACAGGGGTTCACAGATACGCAGTATTTT. The rearrangement links TRBV13 to TRBJ2-3; the match to TRBD1 covers 8 bases. The trim removed 2 bases at V and 2 bases at J, leaving 3 bases unmatched. The length of the CDR3 is 15 residues. Germline loops: CDR1 PRHDT, CDR2 FYEKMQ (reference sequence).

V gene TRBV2 combines with J gene TRBJ1-1, with TRBD1 matching over 8 bases. Germline values: CDR1 SNHLY, CDR2 FYNNEI. The CDR3 consists of 15 residues. V lost 6 bases, J lost 5 bases, and 11 bases stayed unmatched. CDR3 in amino acids: CASRKEQGVITEAFF. CDR3 sequence (DNA): TGTGCCAGCAGGAAGGAACAGGGGGTTATTACTGAAGCTTTCTTT.

This clone was detected a few times. This chain connects TRBV30 to TRBJ1-6; TRBD1 matches at 10 bases. After removal of 8 bases from V and 10 bases from J, the junction contained 5 bases not matched to a gene. This CDR3 comprises 12 residues. The germline V gene encodes CDR1 GTSNPN and CDR2 SVGIG (reference sequence). The CDR3 coding sequence is TGTGCCCTCGGGGACAGGGGATCACCCCTCCACTTT. It encodes CALGDRGSPLHF. The full variable domain, rest sourced from reference TRBV30 and TRBJ1-6, is SQTIHQWPATLVQPVGSPLSLECTVEGTSNPNLYWYRQAAGRGLQLLFYSVGIGQISSEVPQNLSASRPQDRQFILSSKKLLLSDSGFYLCALGDRGSPLHFGNGTRLTVT.

As to this clone: One junction end does not reproduce the germline sequence, and a read error may be involved. The V gene is TRBV11-2, the J gene TRBJ2-1, with a tentative D call TRBD2 (6 bases). Germline values: CDR1 SGHAT, CDR2 FQNNGV. The CDR3 totals 13 residues. The CDR3, as DNA: TGTGCCAGCAGCTTGTCTACCTCGGGTGGAGGGGTCTTC. Translation: CASSLSTSGGGVF.

The CDR3 DNA reads as TGTGCCTGGAACAGGGATCGTGATCAGCCCCAGCATTTT. Its protein is CAWNRDRDQPQHF. The J gene is TRBJ1-5, the V gene TRBV30, with D possibly TRBD1 on 6 matching bases. V lost 4 bases, J lost 5 bases, and 12 bases lay in between. The germline V gene has CDR1 GTSNPN and CDR2 SVGIG (reference sequence). This CDR3 region has 13 residues.

The CDR3 here is CASSYGRASGANVLTF. As DNA, the CDR3 is TGTGCCAGCAGTTACGGGAGGGCCTCTGGGGCCAACGTCCTGACTTTC. The rearrangement joins TRBV6-5 to TRBJ2-6, with 7 bases identical to TRBD2. V was pared by 2 bases and J by 0 bases, with 1 base of the junction left unmatched. Germline V lookup: CDR1 MNHEY, CDR2 SVGAGI. The CDR3 is 16 residues long.

V and J are TRBV6-5 and TRBJ2-3; TRBD1 matches at 10 bases. Germline V gives CDR1 MNHEY, CDR2 SVGAGI. Trimming at V came to 6 bases and at J to 4 bases, leaving 4 bases not matched to a gene. The CDR3 has 14 amino acids. The DNA for the CDR3 is TGTGCCAGCAGCGACAGGGGGCCCCCAGATACGCAGTATTTT. This encodes CASSDRGPPDTQYF.

This chain connects TRBV19 to TRBJ1-5, with 8 nucleotides matching TRBD1. Per germline, CDR1 LNHDA and CDR2 SQIVND (reference sequence). CDR3 length equals 17 residues. J gave up 0 bases and V 3 bases, and 7 bases lay outside the gene matches. CDR3 bases: TGTGCCAGTAGTATCCTGACAGGGGATTATAGCAATCAGCCCCAGCATTTT. It specifies CASSILTGDYSNQPQHF.

The J gene is TRBJ2-7, the V gene TRBV7-2; D possibly corresponds to TRBD2 (5 bases). This CDR3 contains 13 residues. V lost 5 bases to trimming and J lost 0 bases, with 8 bases between them. The V gene's germline CDR1 is SGHTA and CDR2 FQGNSA. DNA of the CDR3: TGTGCCAGCAGCCCGACTAACTCCTACGAGCAGTACTTC. Its translation: CASSPTNSYEQYF.

This clone turned up a few times. The chain recombines TRBV5-1 with TRBJ2-1, with 12 bases identical to TRBD1. The CDR3 totals 14 residues. With V trimmed by 4 bases and J by 6 bases, 2 bases remained unmatched. Germline V gene data show CDR1 as SGHRS and CDR2 as YFSETQ. In nucleotides, the CDR3 is TGCGCCAGCAGCCAGGGACAGGGGGCCAATGAGCAGTTCTTC. This gives the protein CASSQGQGANEQFF. Drawing the rest from reference TRBV5-1 and TRBJ2-1, the complete variable domain is KAGVTQTPRYLIKTRGQQVTLSCSPISGHRSVSWYQQTPGQGLQFLFEYFSETQRNKGNFPGRFSGRQFSNSRSEMNVSTLELGDSALYLCASSQGQGANEQFFGPGTRLTVL.

In its sample, this clone was seen many times. The V gene is TRBV12-5, the J gene TRBJ2-5; 8 bases fit TRBD1. V gave up 6 bases and J gave up 4 bases; unmatched junction bases: 7. In germline, CDR1 is LGHNT, CDR2 FRNRAP. The CDR3 extends over 14 amino acids. The CDR3 is CASGPGGGLETQYF. The CDR3 nucleotides are TGTGCTAGTGGCCCAGGGGGCGGTTTAGAGACCCAGTACTTC. Looking up the rest from reference TRBV12-5 and TRBJ2-5 gives the full variable domain: DARVTQTPRHKVTEMGQEVTMRCQPILGHNTVFWYRQTMMQGLELLAYFRNRAPLDDSGMPKDRFSAEMPDATLATLKIQPSEPRDSAVYFCASGPGGGLETQYFGPGTRLLVL.

The chain recombines TRBV6-6 with TRBJ1-6; maybe TRBD1 (5 bases). In germline, CDR1 is MNHNY, CDR2 SVGAGI (reference sequence). Deletions cut 2 bases from V and 5 bases from J, with 10 bases between. The CDR3 is made up of 15 amino acids. CDR3 residues: CASSYKGNHNSPLHF. The DNA for the CDR3 is TGTGCCAGCAGTTACAAGGGGAATCATAATTCACCCCTCCACTTT.

This clone was detected only a few times. Other DNA sequences in the sample encode the same CDR3. V and J are TRBV29-1 and TRBJ2-2; unclear D gene. This CDR3 contains 13 residues. Germline values: CDR1 SQVTM, CDR2 ANQGSEA. Trimming took 4 bases from V and 1 from J, leaving 7 bases between them. CDR3 sequence (DNA): TGCAGCGTTGGGCAAATGAACACCGGGGAGCTGTTTTTT. This gives the protein CSVGQMNTGELFF.

The CDR3 is CASSPGTTRGTDTQYF. CDR3 coding DNA: TGCGCCAGCAGCCCTGGGACTACCCGGGGGACAGATACGCAGTATTTT. V and J are TRBV4-3 and TRBJ2-3; 7 bases map to TRBD2. Germline V gene data show CDR1 as LGHNA and CDR2 as YSLEER. The CDR3 runs 16 residues. The ends lost 4 bases at V and 3 bases at J; junction bases unmatched: 10.

This clone has just a few counts. The chain joins TRBV15 to TRBJ2-6, with 10 bases matching TRBD1. The junction had 12 bases not matched to a gene; V was cut back by 0 bases and J by 1 base. The germline gives CDR1 LNHNV, CDR2 YYDKDF (reference sequence). This CDR3 comprises 21 residues. The CDR3 sequence is CATSRESSFGTGVSGANVLTF. The CDR3, as DNA: TGTGCCACCAGCAGAGAATCATCATTTGGGACAGGGGTGTCTGGGGCCAACGTCCTGACTTTC. Full variable domain (remainder filled in from reference TRBV15 and TRBJ2-6): DAMVIQNPRYQVTQFGKPVTLSCSQTLNHNVMYWYQQKSSQAPKLLFHYYDKDFNNEADTPDNFQSRRPNTSFCFLDIRSPGLGDTAMYLCATSRESSFGTGVSGANVLTFGAGSRLTVL.

The chain couples TRBV7-2 to TRBJ2-1, with 12 bases aligning to TRBD2. The junction had 5 bases not matched to a gene; V was cut back by 1 base and J by 7 bases. The CDR3 is 16 residues long. The germline CDR1 and CDR2 sequences are SGHTA and FQGNSA. This CDR3 reads CASSLGLLAGGNEQFF. The CDR3 region has the DNA TGTGCCAGCAGCTTAGGTCTACTAGCGGGGGGTAATGAGCAGTTCTTC.

The rearrangement links TRBV5-1 to TRBJ1-1; 10 bases line up with TRBD1. The length of the CDR3 is 17 residues. The germline CDR1 and CDR2 sequences are SGHRS and YFSETQ. Trimming took 5 bases from V and 3 from J; bases not matched to a gene: 13. CDR3 sequence reads: CASRPFQQGTGDTEAFF. CDR3 nucleotides: TGCGCCAGCAGGCCTTTCCAACAGGGGACAGGGGACACTGAAGCTTTCTTT.

CDR3 residues: CASQTVAGVTGELFF. CDR3 nucleotides: TGTGCCTCGCAAACGGTAGCGGGGGTCACCGGGGAGCTGTTTTTT. The V gene is TRBV30, the J gene TRBJ2-2, with 9 bases lining up with TRBD2. CDR3 length: 15 amino acids. Trimming at V came to 7 bases and at J to 4 bases, leaving 10 bases not matched to a gene. From germline, CDR1 is GTSNPN and CDR2 SVGIG (reference sequence). Looking up the rest from reference TRBV30 and TRBJ2-2 gives the full variable domain: SQTIHQWPATLVQPVGSPLSLECTVEGTSNPNLYWYRQAAGRGLQLLFYSVGIGQISSEVPQNLSASRPQDRQFILSSKKLLLSDSGFYLCASQTVAGVTGELFFGEGSRLTVL.

The rearrangement joins TRBV30 to TRBJ1-3; D gene unclear. V dropped 2 bases and J dropped 2 bases, with 7 bases sitting between them. Germline loops: CDR1 GTSNPN, CDR2 SVGIG (reference sequence). The CDR3 is 13 amino acids. CDR3 protein: CAWSPGTGNTIYF. In DNA, the CDR3 is TGTGCCTGGAGTCCGGGGACTGGAAACACCATATATTTT.